What follows describes a single TCR beta chain. The data derive from a study of OX40 agonist ivuxolimab in advanced cancers. Background on the study: Dose-escalation patients had hepatocellular carcinoma, melanoma, renal cell or head and neck cancer.

Per the germline V gene, CDR1 is MGHRA and CDR2 is YSYEKL. Trimming cost V 0 bases and J 7 bases, with 15 bases left between them. This CDR3 is built from 16 residues. TCRdb's copy holds only in-frame clones and misses some; the assay was immunoSEQ multiplex PCR. The profile shows 65,000 to 85,000 clones, around nine tenths of them singletons. This chain uses TRBV4-1 with TRBJ2-2; D gene unclear. Here the sequenced sample was CD4+ or CD8+ T cells sorted from blood, taken in a trial of the OX40 agonist ivuxolimab. The sequence derives from an adult with an advanced solid tumor such as melanoma, head and neck, liver or kidney cancer. The CDR3 spells CASSQDDLAGRGELFF. DNA for the CDR3: TGCGCCAGCAGCCAAGATGACCTCGCAGGCCGCGGGGAGCTGTTTTTT.